This T cell receptor (beta chain) originates from a study of T cells expressing NK-cell markers. Study as a whole: All TCR beta repertoires analysed originated from sorted CD3+CD56+NKG2C+, CD3+CD56+NKG2C- and CD3+CD56-NKG2C+ T cells.

From its re-call of the 5' RACE reads, TCRdb lists each CDR3 protein once, without DNA. There are about 260,000 distinct CDR3 sequences in the sample, with approximately 0.42% held by the top ten. Points on this clonotype: Antigen unknown.

Broader study findings: These same clonotypes (in several donors) also led the CD3+CD56-NKG2C+ fraction.

The source is a man between 18 and 35 years old in good health. The sample comprised blood T cells: a sorted CD56 or NKG2C T cell subset, CD4+ or CD8+ T cells, or bulk PBMC T cells (not recorded which).

The CDR3 reads CSAENGNPEQYF. V and J are TRBV20-1 and TRBJ2-7. The V gene's germline CDR1 is DFQATT and CDR2 SNEGSKA (reference sequence). This CDR3 is built from 12 residues.